This is a list of T cell receptor beta chains from one sample in a study of identical twins. TCRdb reanalysed the 5' RACE reads using MiXCR and keeps one entry per CDR3 protein. This table has approximately 260,000 distinct CDR3 sequences, about an eighth appearing once. Sequenced material: memory (CD45RO+) T cells sorted from blood. These receptors were taken from a woman aged 18-30 years in good health. The CDR3 runs from the conserved cysteine through the conserved F or W. A D gene is named only where the DNA matches it firmly. Clone size is shown for a subset of rows, as once, few, many or a class of expanded clone.

TRBJ1-2 | . | many | TRBV4-2 | TGTGCCAGCAGCCAAGATATAGGCAGGTTCTATGGCTACACCTTC | CASSQDIGRFYGYTF
TRBJ2-3 | TRBD2 | few | TRBV12-3/TRBV12-4 | TGTGCCAGCATCCGGGACTACCACACAGATACGCAGTATTTT | CASIRDYHTDTQYF
TRBJ2-2 | . | . | TRBV7-2 | TGTGCCAGCAGCTTAGTGCGGATCGGGGAGCTGTTTTTT | CASSLVRIGELFF
TRBJ2-5 | TRBD1 | . | TRBV15 | TGTGCCACCAGCAGACCAGGACAGGGCAACCAAGAGACCCAGTACTTC | CATSRPGQGNQETQYF
TRBJ2-1 | TRBD2 | . | TRBV29-1 | TGCAGCGTTGTAGGGACTAGCCGCCGAGGGGAGCAGTTCTTC | CSVVGTSRRGEQFF
TRBJ2-1 | . | few | TRBV14 | TGTGCCAGCAGCCAAGTACTAGACAATGAGCAGTTCTTC | CASSQVLDNEQFF
TRBJ2-3 | TRBD2 | many | TRBV7-9 | TGTGCCAGCAGCTTAGGGGCGGGAGAGGGCACAGATACGCAGTATTTT | CASSLGAGEGTDTQYF
TRBJ1-4 | . | many | TRBV20-1 | TGCAGTGCAAATAACAGGGTTACAAATGAAAAACTGTTTTTT | CSANNRVTNEKLFF
TRBJ2-7 | . | . | TRBV20-1 | TGCAGTGCTAGGAAATGGGAGGCAGATGTAAGGGAGCAGTACTTC | CSARKWEADVREQYF
TRBJ1-1 | . | . | TRBV7-6 | TGTGCCAGCAGACTCCGGGAAAAAGCTTTCTTT | CASRLREKAFF
TRBJ2-7 | TRBD1 | . | TRBV4-1 | TGCGCCAGCAGCCAAGCCGGACAGGGCTCCTACGAGCAGTACTTC | CASSQAGQGSYEQYF
TRBJ1-5 | . | . | TRBV12-3/TRBV12-4 | TGTGCCAGCAGTTTCGGGACGGTGAGTCCCCAGCATTTT | CASSFGTVSPQHF
TRBJ2-7 | TRBD1 | few | TRBV7-2 | TGTGCCAGCAGCAGCATTCTGAACAGGGGCTACGAGCAGTACTTC | CASSSILNRGYEQYF
TRBJ1-5 | . | many | TRBV12-3/TRBV12-4 | TGTGCCAGCAGTTTGGGAGGGGGTAAGGTAGCCCAGCATTTT | CASSLGGGKVAQHF
TRBJ2-1 | . | few | TRBV11-2 | TGTGCCAGCAGCGGGACTTCCGTCTACAATGAGCAGTTCTTC | CASSGTSVYNEQFF
TRBJ1-1 | . | . | TRBV6-2/TRBV6-3 | TGTGCCAGCAGTTACCGGGGGCCGGGGAACACTGAAGCTTTCTTT | CASSYRGPGNTEAFF
TRBJ2-5 | TRBD1 | . | TRBV7-7 | TGTGCCAGCAGCATGAACAGGGGTGAGACCCAGTACTTC | CASSMNRGETQYF
TRBJ2-6 | . | few | TRBV12-3/TRBV12-4 | TGTGCCAGCAGTTTTCAACTGGGGCCGGGCTCTGGGGCCAACGTCCTGACTTTC | CASSFQLGPGSGANVLTF
TRBJ2-6 | . | . | TRBV30 | TGTGCCTGGAGTGACGGCGCCGCGGGGGCCAACGTCCTGACTTTC | CAWSDGAAGANVLTF
TRBJ2-3 | . | . | TRBV12-3/TRBV12-4 | TGTGCCAGCAGTTTGGGGGGCTTTGGCACAGATACGCAGTATTTT | CASSLGGFGTDTQYF
TRBJ2-3 | . | . | TRBV5-6 | TGTGCCAGCAGCTTAGGGGGGTACCGCACAGATACGCAGTATTTT | CASSLGGYRTDTQYF
TRBJ1-1 | TRBD1 | many | TRBV18 | TGTGCCAGCTCACCATTACAGGGGGTATTGAACACTGAAGCTTTCTTT | CASSPLQGVLNTEAFF
TRBJ2-1 | TRBD2 | few | TRBV6-1 | TGTGCCAGCAGTGCTGCTAGCGGGGGGAACAATGAGCAGTTCTTC | CASSAASGGNNEQFF
TRBJ2-1 | TRBD2 | few | TRBV9 | TGTGCCAGCAGCGACCCGGCGGGAGCGGAGAATGAGCAGTTCTTC | CASSDPAGAENEQFF
TRBJ2-3 | . | many | TRBV7-3 | TGTGCCAGCAGCTTGTCCACCGCGGACTGGTCTAGCACAGATACGCAGTATTTT | CASSLSTADWSSTDTQYF
TRBJ1-1 | . | few | TRBV20-1 | TGCAGTGCTCGAAAGGGGCAGTCGAACACTGAAGCTTTCTTT | CSARKGQSNTEAFF
TRBJ2-7 | . | many | TRBV18 | TGTGCCAGCTCAGAGACCTACGAGCAGTACTTC | CASSETYEQYF
TRBJ1-1 | . | few | TRBV2 | TGTGCCAGCGAGACTGGCCACACTGAAGCTTTCTTT | CASETGHTEAFF
TRBJ2-5 | . | few | TRBV20-1 | TGCAGTGCTCTGGCCAGCGCGGAGACCCAGTACTTC | CSALASAETQYF
TRBJ2-3 | . | few | TRBV11-1 | TGTGCCAGCAGCTTAGAACAGATCACAGATACGCAGTATTTT | CASSLEQITDTQYF
TRBJ1-5 | . | few | TRBV15 | TGTGCCACCAGCAGAGATTTTTTGGGACAAGTCTATCAGCCCCAGCATTTT | CATSRDFLGQVYQPQHF
TRBJ1-1 | TRBD1 | . | TRBV20-1 | TGCAGTGCTAGGGGACAGTCTGGCACTGAAGCTTTCTTT | CSARGQSGTEAFF
TRBJ1-1 | . | many | TRBV18 | TGTGCCAGCTCACTGATGGGCGGGACCACTGAAGCTTTCTTT | CASSLMGGTTEAFF
TRBJ2-2 | TRBD1 | . | TRBV19 | TGTGCCAGTAAGGGGGGACAGGGGACCGGGGAGCTGTTTTTT | CASKGGQGTGELFF
TRBJ2-3 | . | few | TRBV11-3 | TGTGCCAGCAGCTCTAACAGGGTGGATACGCAGTATTTT | CASSSNRVDTQYF
TRBJ2-5 | . | . | TRBV20-1 | TGCAGTGCTAGTCGGGTTCGGGAGACCCAGTACTTC | CSASRVRETQYF
TRBJ2-3 | . | few | TRBV9 | TGTGCCAGCAGCGTAGGGGTCCGAGATACGCAGTATTTT | CASSVGVRDTQYF
TRBJ1-5 | TRBD1 | few | TRBV9 | TGTGCCAGCAGCCGATCGACCGGGACAGACAATCAGCCCCAGCATTTT | CASSRSTGTDNQPQHF
TRBJ2-1 | TRBD1 | few | TRBV5-1 | TGCGCCAGCAGCGGGGGGACAGGCTCCTACAATGAGCAGTTCTTC | CASSGGTGSYNEQFF
TRBJ2-5 | TRBD2 | few | TRBV7-2 | TGTGCCAGCAGCTTAGCTACAGCGGGATTAAAAGAGACCCAGTACTTC | CASSLATAGLKETQYF
TRBJ2-7 | . | few | TRBV27 | TGTGCCAGCAGTTGGAGGGCGGGACTGATTTACTACGAGCAGTACTTC | CASSWRAGLIYYEQYF
TRBJ1-5 | . | few | TRBV12-3/TRBV12-4 | TGTGCCAGCAGTTTACACCCGTTTGGGACCCAGCATTTT | CASSLHPFGTQHF
TRBJ1-6 | . | . | TRBV6-5 | TGTGCCAGCAGTTCTGGGGCACGGGGAGGATCACCCCTCCACTTT | CASSSGARGGSPLHF
TRBJ2-1 | . | . | TRBV2 | TGTGCCAGCAGTGGGCCGGGGTCCTCCTACAATGAGCAGTTCTTC | CASSGPGSSYNEQFF
TRBJ2-1 | TRBD2 | many | TRBV12-3/TRBV12-4 | TGTGCCAGCAGCCGCGGGGGGGATGCTTACAATGAGCAGTTCTTC | CASSRGGDAYNEQFF
TRBJ2-1 | TRBD2 | many | TRBV12-3/TRBV12-4 | TGTGCCAGCAGTTTAAGAGCTAGCGGAAAGTACAATGAGCAGTTCTTC | CASSLRASGKYNEQFF